This TCR beta chain was identified during a study of PD-1 blockade in classical Hodgkin lymphoma. Study-level findings and limits: The study found complete responders had baseline diversity similar to newly diagnosed patients. Any patient who commenced nivolumab under 1 year after ASCT was excluded. In newly diagnosed patients, baseline TCR diversity was reportedly below that of healthy donors.

About this clone itself: Its antigen is not identified.

Sequencing used immunoSEQ multiplex PCR; TCRdb keeps in-frame clones, though not all of them. Among some 14,000 clones listed, roughly 80% were seen once. All the patients suffered relapse after autologous stem cell transplantation, and brentuximab vedotin exposure differed. V was clipped by 10 bases and J by 3 bases; unmatched bases: 9. Germline assignment: CDR1 SEHNR and CDR2 FQNEAQ (reference sequence). The CDR3 is 14 amino acids. The chain carries TRBV7-9 and TRBJ1-1; TRBD1 matches at 9 bases. The source material was peripheral blood mononuclear cells (PBMCs), sampled before the second cycle of nivolumab. The receptor was isolated from a human donor with classical Hodgkin lymphoma. The CDR3 bases are TGTGCCACCAAGGGGGGGACAGGGCACACTGAAGCTTTCTTT. This gives the protein CATKGGTGHTEAFF.